This paragraph covers one TCR beta chain sequence. Its target is not known. Repertoires were generated with immunoSEQ multiplex PCR, while TCRdb's copy carries only in-frame clones and drops some. The sample lists roughly 32,000 clones, about 96% seen once, with 0.15% to 0.2% in the top ten. The germline gives CDR1 SNHLY, CDR2 FYNNEI. V was trimmed by 7 bases and J by 5 bases, leaving 8 bases between them. The CDR3 contains 11 residues. This entry comes from a study of monozygotic twins with cystic fibrosis. Study-wide results and limits: Clonality was generally low (median about 0.0097), higher in the most severe patients. In 13 of 16 pairs, V gene usage was closest to the co-twin's. Unrelated CF individuals shared fewer identical clonotypes than monozygotic CF twins.

The receptor was derived from a girl aged 2-9 years with cystic fibrosis. Sequencing input: blood. J is TRBJ2-5 and V is TRBV2, with no clear D. CDR3 nucleotides: TGTGCCAGCAAACGCGACGAGACCCAGTACTTC. Protein product: CASKRDETQYF.